The rows below give T cell receptor beta chains drawn from one sample of a study of CD8 T cells in Susac syndrome. TCRdb reanalysed the immunoSEQ multiplex PCR reads using MiXCR and keeps one entry per CDR3 protein. This table has roughly 130,000 distinct CDR3 sequences, roughly 94% appearing once. Sample: CD8+ T cells from PBMCs. The receptors stem from a human donor with Susac syndrome. Both conserved end residues are trimmed from each CDR3. Fields, in order: V gene, clone size, CDR3 protein. Size tells how often a clone was seen (once, few, many) or the class of an expanded clone, and some rows leave it out.

v_call: TRBV24-1
clone_size: .
cdr3_aa: ATFRGRDQGATGYT

v_call: TRBV14
clone_size: .
cdr3_aa: ASSHIRGEEVSGANVLT

v_call: TRBV20-1
clone_size: .
cdr3_aa: SARGTGDGNTIY

v_call: TRBV5-4
clone_size: .
cdr3_aa: ASSFRGVIYEQY

v_call: TRBV27
clone_size: .
cdr3_aa: ASSLGGVYEQY

v_call: TRBV20-1
clone_size: .
cdr3_aa: SAREKGFYEQY

v_call: TRBV27
clone_size: .
cdr3_aa: ASSASGGSPYEQY

v_call: TRBV6-5
clone_size: .
cdr3_aa: ASSYRADEAF

v_call: TRBV7-9
clone_size: .
cdr3_aa: ASRAGDGRSNQPQH

v_call: TRBV27
clone_size: .
cdr3_aa: ASSFGRAPLH

v_call: TRBV5-4
clone_size: once
cdr3_aa: AQQDGTEAF

v_call: TRBV15
clone_size: .
cdr3_aa: ATSGTPSWVGKLF

v_call: TRBV12-5
clone_size: .
cdr3_aa: ASGLGQANEQF

v_call: TRBV7-8
clone_size: once
cdr3_aa: ASSFRQGSWEQY

v_call: TRBV9
clone_size: .
cdr3_aa: ASSSNRQGNTEAF

v_call: TRBV29-1
clone_size: .
cdr3_aa: SVRSSAYEQY

v_call: TRBV25-1
clone_size: .
cdr3_aa: ASSPGQGVYGYT

v_call: TRBV20-1
clone_size: once
cdr3_aa: TGATEGPRGIETQY

v_call: TRBV12-3/TRBV12-4
clone_size: .
cdr3_aa: ASSPAGLALGGYT

v_call: TRBV19
clone_size: .
cdr3_aa: ASSPSPTGGTEAF